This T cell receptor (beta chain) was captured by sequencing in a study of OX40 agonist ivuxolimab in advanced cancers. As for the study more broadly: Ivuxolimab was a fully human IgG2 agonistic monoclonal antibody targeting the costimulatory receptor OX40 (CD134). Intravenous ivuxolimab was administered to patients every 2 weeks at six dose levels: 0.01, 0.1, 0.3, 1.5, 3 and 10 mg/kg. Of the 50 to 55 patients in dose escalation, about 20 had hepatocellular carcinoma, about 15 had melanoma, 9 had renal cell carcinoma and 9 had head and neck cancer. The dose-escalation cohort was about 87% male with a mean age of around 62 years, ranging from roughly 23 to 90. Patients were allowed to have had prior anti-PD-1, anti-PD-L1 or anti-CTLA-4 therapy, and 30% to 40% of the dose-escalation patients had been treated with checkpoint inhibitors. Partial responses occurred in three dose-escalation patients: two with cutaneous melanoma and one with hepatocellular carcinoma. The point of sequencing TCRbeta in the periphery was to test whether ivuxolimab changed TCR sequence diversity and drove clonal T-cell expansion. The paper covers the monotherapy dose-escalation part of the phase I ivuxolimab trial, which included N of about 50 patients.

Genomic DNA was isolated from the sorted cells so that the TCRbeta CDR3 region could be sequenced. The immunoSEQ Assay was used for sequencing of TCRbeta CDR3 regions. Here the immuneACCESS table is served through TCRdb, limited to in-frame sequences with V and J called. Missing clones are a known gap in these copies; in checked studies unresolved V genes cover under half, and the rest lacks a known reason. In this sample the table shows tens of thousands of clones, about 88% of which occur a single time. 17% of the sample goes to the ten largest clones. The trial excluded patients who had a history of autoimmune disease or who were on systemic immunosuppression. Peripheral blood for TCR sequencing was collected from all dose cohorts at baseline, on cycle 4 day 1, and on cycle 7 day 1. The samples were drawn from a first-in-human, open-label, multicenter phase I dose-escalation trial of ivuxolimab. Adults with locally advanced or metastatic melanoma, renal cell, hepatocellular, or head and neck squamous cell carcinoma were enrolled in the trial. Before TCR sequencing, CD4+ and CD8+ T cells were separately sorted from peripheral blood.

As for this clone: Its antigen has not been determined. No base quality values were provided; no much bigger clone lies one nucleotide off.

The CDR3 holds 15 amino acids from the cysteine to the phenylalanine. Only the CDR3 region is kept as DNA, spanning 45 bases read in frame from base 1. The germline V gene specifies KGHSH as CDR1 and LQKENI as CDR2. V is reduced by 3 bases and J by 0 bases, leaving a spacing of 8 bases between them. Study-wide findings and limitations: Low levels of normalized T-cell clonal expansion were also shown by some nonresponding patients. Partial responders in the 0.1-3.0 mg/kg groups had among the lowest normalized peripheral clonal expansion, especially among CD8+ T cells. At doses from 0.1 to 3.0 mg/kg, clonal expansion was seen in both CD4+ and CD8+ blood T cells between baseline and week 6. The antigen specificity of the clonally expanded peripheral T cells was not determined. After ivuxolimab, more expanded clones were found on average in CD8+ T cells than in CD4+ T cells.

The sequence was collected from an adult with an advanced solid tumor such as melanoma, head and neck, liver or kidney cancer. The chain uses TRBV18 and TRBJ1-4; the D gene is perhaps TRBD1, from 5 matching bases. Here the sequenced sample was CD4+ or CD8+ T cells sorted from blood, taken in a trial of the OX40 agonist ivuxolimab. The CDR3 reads CASSPGPATNEKLFF. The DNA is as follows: TGTGCCAGCTCACCGGGGCCGGCAACTAATGAAAAACTGTTTTTT.